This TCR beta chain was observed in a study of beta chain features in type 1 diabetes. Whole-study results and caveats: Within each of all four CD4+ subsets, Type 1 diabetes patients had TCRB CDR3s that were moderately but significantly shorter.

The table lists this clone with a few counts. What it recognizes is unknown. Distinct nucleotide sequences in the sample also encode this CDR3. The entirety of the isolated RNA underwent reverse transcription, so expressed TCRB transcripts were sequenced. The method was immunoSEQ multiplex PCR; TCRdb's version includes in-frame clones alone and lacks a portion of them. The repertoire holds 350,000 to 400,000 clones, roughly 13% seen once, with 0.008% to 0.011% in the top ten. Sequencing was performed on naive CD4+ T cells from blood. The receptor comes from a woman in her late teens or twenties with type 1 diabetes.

CDR3 in DNA: TGTGCCTGGACAGGGGGCGATGGCCAGCCCCAGCATTTT. This encodes CAWTGGDGQPQHF. The V and J genes are TRBV30 and TRBJ1-5; the match to TRBD1 covers 8 bases. The trim removed 4 bases at V and 7 bases at J, leaving 6 bases unmatched. Germline V gene lookup returns CDR1 GTSNPN and CDR2 SVGIG (reference sequence). The CDR3 is made up of 13 amino acids.